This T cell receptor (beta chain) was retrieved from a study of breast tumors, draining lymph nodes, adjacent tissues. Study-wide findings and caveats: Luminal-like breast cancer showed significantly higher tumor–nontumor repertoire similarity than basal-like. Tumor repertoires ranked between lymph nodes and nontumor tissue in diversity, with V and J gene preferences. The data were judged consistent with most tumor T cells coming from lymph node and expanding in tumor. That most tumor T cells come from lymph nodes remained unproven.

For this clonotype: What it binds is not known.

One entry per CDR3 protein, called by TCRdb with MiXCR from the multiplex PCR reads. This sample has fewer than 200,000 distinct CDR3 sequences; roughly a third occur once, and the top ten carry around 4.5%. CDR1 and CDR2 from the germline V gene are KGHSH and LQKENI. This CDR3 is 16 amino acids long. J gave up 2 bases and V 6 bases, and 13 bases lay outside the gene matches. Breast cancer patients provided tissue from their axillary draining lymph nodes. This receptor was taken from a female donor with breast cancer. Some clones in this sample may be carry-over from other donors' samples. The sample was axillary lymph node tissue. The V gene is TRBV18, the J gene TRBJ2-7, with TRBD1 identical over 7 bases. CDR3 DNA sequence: TGTGCCAGCTCTTCACTAAAGGGACAGCGAGCCTACGAGCAGTACTTC. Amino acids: CASSSLKGQRAYEQYF. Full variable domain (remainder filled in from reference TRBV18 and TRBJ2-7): NAGVMQNPRHLVRRRGQEARLRCSPMKGHSHVYWYRQLPEEGLKFMVYLQKENIIDESGMPKERFSAEFPKEGPSILRIQQVVRGDSAAYFCASSSLKGQRAYEQYFGPGTRLTVT.